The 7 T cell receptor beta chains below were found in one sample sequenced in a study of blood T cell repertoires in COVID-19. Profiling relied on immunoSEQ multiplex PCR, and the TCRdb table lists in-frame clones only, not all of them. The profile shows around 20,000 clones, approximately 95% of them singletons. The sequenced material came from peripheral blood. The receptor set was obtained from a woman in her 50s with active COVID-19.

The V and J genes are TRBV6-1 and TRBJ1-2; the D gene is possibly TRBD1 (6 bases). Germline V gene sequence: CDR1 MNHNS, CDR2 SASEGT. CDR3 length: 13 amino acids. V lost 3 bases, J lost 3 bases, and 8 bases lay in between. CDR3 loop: CASSEAGDYGYTF. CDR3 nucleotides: TGTGCCAGCAGTGAGGCAGGGGACTATGGCTACACCTTC.

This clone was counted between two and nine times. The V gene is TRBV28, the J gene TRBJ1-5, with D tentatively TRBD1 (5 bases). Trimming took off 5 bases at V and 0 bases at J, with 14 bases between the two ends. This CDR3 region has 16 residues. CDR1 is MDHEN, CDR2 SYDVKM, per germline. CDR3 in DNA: TGTGCCAGCAGTCAAACGACAGAGTATAGCAATCAGCCCCAGCATTTT. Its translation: CASSQTTEYSNQPQHF.

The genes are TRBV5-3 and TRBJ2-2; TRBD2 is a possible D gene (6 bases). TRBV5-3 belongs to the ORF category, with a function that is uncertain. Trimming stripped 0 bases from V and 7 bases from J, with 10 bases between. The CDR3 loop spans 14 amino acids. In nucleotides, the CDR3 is TGTGCCAGAAGCTTGGGTCCGGGGGACGGGGAGCTGTTTTTT. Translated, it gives CARSLGPGDGELFF.

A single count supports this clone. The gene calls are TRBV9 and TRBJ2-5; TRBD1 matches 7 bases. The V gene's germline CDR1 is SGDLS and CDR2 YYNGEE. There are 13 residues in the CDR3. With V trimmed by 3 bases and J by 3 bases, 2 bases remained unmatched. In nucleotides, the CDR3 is TGTGCCAGCAGCGCCGGGACAGAAGAGACCCAGTACTTC. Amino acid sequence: CASSAGTEETQYF.

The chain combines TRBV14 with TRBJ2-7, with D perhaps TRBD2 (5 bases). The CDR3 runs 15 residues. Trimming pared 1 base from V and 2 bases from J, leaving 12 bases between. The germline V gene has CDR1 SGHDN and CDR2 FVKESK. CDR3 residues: CASSQGLAVTYEQYF. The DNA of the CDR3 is TGTGCCAGCAGCCAAGGCCTAGCCGTGACCTACGAGCAGTACTTC.

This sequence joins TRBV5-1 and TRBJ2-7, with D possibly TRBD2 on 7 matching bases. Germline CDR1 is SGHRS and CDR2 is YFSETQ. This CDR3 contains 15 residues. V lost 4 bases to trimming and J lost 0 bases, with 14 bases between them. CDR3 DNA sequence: TGCGCCAGCAGCAGGGGGGGGACGCCCTCCTACGAGCAGTACTTC. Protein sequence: CASSRGGTPSYEQYF. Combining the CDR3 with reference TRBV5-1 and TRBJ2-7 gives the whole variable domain KAGVTQTPRYLIKTRGQQVTLSCSPISGHRSVSWYQQTPGQGLQFLFEYFSETQRNKGNFPGRFSGRQFSNSRSEMNVSTLELGDSALYLCASSRGGTPSYEQYFGPGTRLTVT.

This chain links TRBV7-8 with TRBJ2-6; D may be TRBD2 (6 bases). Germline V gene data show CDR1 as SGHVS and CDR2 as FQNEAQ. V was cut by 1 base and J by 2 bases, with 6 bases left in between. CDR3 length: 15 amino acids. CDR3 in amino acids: CASSLGGAGANVLTF. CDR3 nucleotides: TGTGCCAGCAGCTTAGGGGGGGCTGGGGCCAACGTCCTGACTTTC.